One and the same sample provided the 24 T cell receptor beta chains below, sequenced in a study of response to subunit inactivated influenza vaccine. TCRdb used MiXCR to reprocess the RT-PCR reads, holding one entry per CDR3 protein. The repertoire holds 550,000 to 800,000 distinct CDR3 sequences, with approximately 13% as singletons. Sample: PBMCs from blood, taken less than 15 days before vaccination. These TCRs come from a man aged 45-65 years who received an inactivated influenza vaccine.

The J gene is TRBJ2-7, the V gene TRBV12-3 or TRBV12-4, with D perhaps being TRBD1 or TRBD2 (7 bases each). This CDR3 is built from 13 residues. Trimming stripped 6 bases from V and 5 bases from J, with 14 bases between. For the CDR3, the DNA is TGTGCCAGCAGACTGACAGGGAGGGACGAGCAGTACTTC. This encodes CASRLTGRDEQYF.

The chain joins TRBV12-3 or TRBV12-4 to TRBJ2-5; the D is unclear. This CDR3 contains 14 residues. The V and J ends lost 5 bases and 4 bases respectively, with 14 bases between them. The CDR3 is CASSPSTWGETQYF. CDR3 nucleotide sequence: TGTGCCAGCAGTCCGTCGACCTGGGGAGAGACCCAGTACTTC.

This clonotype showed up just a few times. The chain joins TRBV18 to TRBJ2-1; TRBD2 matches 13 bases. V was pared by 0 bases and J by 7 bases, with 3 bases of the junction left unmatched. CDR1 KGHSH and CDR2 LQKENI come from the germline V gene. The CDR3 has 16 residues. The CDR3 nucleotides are TGTGCCAGCTCACCACCGTCGACTAGCGGGAGGAATGAGCAGTTCTTC. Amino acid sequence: CASSPPSTSGRNEQFF.

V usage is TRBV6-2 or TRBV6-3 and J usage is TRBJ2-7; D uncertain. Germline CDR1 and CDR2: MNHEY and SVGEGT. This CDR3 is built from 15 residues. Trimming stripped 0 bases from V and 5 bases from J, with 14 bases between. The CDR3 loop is CASSYSDPTVNEQYF. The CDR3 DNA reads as TGTGCCAGCAGTTACTCGGACCCCACGGTCAACGAGCAGTACTTC.

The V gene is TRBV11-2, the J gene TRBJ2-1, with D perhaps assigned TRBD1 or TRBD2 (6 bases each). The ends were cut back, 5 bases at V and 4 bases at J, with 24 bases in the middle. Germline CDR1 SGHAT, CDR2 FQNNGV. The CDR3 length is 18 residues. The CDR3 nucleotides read TGTGCCAGCAGCGCCCAAGGGGGGTTAGGGGGACCTTACAATGAGCAGTTCTTC. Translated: CASSAQGGLGGPYNEQFF.

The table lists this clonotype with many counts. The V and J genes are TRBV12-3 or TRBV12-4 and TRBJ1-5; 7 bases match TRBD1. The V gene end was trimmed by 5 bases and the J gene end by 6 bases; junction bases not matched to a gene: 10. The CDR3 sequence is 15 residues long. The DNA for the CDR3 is TGTGCCAGCAGTGATTCCGGGACAGAGAGTCAGCCCCAGCATTTT. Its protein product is CASSDSGTESQPQHF.

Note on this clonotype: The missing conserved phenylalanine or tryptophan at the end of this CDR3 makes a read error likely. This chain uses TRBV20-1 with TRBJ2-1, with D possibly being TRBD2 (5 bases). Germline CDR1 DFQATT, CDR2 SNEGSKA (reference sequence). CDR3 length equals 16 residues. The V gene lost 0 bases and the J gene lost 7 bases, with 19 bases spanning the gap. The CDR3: CSAREDLVGNANEQFL. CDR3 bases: TGCAGTGCTAGAGAGGACTTGGTCGGGAACGCGAATGAGCAGTTCCTC.

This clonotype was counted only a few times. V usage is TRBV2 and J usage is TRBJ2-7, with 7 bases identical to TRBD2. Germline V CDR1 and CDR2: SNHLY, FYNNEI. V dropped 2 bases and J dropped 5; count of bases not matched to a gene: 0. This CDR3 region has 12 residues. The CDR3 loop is CASSERGDEQYF. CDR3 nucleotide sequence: TGTGCCAGCAGTGAACGGGGGGACGAGCAGTACTTC. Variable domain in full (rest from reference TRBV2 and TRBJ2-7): EPEVTQTPSHQVTQMGQEVILRCVPISNHLYFYWYRQILGQKVEFLVSFYNNEISEKSEIFDDQFSVERPDGSNFTLKIRSTKLEDSAMYFCASSERGDEQYFGPGTRLTVT.

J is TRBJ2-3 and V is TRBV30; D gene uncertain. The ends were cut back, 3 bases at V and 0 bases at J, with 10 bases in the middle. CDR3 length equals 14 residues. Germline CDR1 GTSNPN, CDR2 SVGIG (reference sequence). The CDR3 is CAWRPGGSTDTQYF. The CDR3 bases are TGTGCCTGGAGACCGGGCGGTAGCACAGATACGCAGTATTTT.

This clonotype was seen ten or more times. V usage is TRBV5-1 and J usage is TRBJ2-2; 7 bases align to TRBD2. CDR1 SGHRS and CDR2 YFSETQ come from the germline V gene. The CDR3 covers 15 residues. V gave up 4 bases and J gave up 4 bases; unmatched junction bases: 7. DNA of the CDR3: TGCGCCAGCAGCGTCGCGGGGGACCTCACCGGGGAGCTGTTTTTT. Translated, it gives CASSVAGDLTGELFF.

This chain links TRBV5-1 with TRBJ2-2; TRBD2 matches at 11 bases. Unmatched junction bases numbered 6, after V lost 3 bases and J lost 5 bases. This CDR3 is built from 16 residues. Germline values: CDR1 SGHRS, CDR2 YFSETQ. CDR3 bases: TGCGCCAGCAGCTCCCTAGCGGGGGGTACAACCGGGGAGCTGTTTTTT. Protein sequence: CASSSLAGGTTGELFF.

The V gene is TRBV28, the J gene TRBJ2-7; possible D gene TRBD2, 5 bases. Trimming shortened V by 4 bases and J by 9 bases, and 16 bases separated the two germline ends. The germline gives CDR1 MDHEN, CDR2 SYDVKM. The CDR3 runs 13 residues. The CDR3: CASSSGLRGRQYF. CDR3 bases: TGTGCCAGCAGTTCTGGCTTACGGGGAAGGCAGTACTTC.

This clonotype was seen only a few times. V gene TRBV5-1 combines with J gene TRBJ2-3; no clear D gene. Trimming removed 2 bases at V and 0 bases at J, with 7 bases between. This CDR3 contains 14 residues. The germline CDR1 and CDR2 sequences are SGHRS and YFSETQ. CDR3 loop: CASSFDPSTDTQYF. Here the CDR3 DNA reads TGCGCCAGCAGCTTTGATCCTAGCACAGATACGCAGTATTTT.

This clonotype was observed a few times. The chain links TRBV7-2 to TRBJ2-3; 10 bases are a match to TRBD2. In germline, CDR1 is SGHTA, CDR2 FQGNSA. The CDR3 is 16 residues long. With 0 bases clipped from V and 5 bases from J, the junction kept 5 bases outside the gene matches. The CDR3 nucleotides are TGTGCCAGCAGCTTAGCCGCTAGCGGGGGTATAGATACGCAGTATTTT. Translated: CASSLAASGGIDTQYF.

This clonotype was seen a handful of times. DNA of the CDR3: TGCAGTGCTAGAGATCAGGGCAGGTCCACAGATACGCAGTATTTT. Protein sequence: CSARDQGRSTDTQYF. This chain connects TRBV20-1 to TRBJ2-3, with D possibly TRBD1 on 5 matching bases. V dropped 0 bases and J dropped 2 bases, with 12 bases sitting between them. The CDR3 length is 15 residues. Germline V gives CDR1 DFQATT, CDR2 SNEGSKA (reference sequence).

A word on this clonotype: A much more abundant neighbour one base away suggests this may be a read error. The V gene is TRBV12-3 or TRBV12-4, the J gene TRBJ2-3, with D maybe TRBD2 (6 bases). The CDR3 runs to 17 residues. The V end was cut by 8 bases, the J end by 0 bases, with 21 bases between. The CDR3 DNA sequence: TGTGCCAGCTGTTATCGGGGGATCGTCCTCAGCACAGATACGCAGTATTTT. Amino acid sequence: CASCYRGIVLSTDTQYF.

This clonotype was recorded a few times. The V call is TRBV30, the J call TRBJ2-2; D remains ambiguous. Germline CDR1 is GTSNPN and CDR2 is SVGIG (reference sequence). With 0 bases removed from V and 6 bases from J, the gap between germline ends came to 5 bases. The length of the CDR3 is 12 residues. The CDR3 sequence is CAWSVGSGELFF. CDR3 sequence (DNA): TGTGCCTGGAGTGTTGGGTCCGGGGAGCTGTTTTTT.

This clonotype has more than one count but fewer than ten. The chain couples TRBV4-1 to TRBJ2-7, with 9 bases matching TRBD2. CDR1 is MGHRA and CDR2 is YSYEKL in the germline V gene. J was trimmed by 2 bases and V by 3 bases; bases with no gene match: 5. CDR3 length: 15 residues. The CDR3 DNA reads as TGCGCCAGCAGCCACTTAGCGGGAGCGGCCTACGAGCAGTACTTC. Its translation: CASSHLAGAAYEQYF.

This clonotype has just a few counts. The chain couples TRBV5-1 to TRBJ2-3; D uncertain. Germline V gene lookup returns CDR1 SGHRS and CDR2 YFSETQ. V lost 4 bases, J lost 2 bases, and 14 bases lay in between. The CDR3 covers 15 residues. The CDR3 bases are TGCGCCAGCAGCCCCACCTTGGGCGTCACAGATACGCAGTATTTT. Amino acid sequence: CASSPTLGVTDTQYF. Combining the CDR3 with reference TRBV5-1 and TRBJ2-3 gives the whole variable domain KAGVTQTPRYLIKTRGQQVTLSCSPISGHRSVSWYQQTPGQGLQFLFEYFSETQRNKGNFPGRFSGRQFSNSRSEMNVSTLELGDSALYLCASSPTLGVTDTQYFGPGTRLTVL.

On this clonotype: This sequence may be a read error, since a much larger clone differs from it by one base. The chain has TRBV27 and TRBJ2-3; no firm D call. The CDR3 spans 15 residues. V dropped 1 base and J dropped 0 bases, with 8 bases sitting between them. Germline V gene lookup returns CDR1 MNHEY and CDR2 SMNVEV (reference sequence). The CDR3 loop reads CASSLYRPSTDTQYF. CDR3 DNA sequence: TGTGCCAGCAGTTTATATAGACCTAGCACAGATACGCAGTATTTT.

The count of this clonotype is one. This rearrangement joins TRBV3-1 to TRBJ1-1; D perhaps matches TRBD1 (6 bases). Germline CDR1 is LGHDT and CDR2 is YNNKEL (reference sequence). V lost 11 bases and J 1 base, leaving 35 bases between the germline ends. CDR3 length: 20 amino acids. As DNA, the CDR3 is TGTGCCTCCTCCAAGGAGGTCCAGGGGTATAATGCTGCGGGGAACACTGAAGCTTTCTTT. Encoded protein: CASSKEVQGYNAAGNTEAFF.

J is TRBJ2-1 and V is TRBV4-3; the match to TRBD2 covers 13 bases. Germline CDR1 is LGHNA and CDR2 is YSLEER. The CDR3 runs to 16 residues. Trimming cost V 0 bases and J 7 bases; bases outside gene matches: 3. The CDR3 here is CASSQDTSGRDNEQFF. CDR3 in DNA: TGCGCCAGCAGCCAAGATACTAGCGGGAGGGATAATGAGCAGTTCTTC.

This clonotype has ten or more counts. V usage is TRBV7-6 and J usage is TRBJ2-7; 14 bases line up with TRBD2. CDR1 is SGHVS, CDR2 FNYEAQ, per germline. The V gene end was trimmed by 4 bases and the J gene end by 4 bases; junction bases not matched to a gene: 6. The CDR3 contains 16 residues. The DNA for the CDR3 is TGTGCCAGCAGCTCTTGGGGGACTAGCGGGAGTTACGAGCAGTACTTC. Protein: CASSSWGTSGSYEQYF.

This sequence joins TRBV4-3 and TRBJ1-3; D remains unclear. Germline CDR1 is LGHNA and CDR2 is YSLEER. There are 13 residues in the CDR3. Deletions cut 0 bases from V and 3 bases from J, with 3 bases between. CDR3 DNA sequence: TGCGCCAGCAGCCAAGATTTTGGAAACACCATATATTTT. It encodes CASSQDFGNTIYF.